This T cell receptor beta chain is from a study of blood T cell repertoires in COVID-19. Background on the study: COVID-19 samples collected from the United States, Italy and Spain covered acute and convalescent phases.

Using immunoSEQ multiplex PCR, the repertoire was profiled, and TCRdb retains in-frame clones only, with some absent. The table lists around 130,000 clones, approximately 85% of them singletons. Germline V gene lookup returns CDR1 MNHEY and CDR2 SMNVEV (reference sequence). Trimming removed 2 bases from V and 0 bases from J, with 14 bases in between. CDR3 size: 17 residues. This sequence originates from a human donor in a cohort sampled during active COVID-19. The rearrangement links TRBV27 to TRBJ2-1; possible D gene TRBD2, 6 bases. The sequenced material came from peripheral blood. The CDR3 region is CASSLGGPTSSYNEQFF. For the CDR3, the DNA is TGTGCCAGCAGTTTAGGAGGACCGACTAGCTCCTACAATGAGCAGTTCTTC.